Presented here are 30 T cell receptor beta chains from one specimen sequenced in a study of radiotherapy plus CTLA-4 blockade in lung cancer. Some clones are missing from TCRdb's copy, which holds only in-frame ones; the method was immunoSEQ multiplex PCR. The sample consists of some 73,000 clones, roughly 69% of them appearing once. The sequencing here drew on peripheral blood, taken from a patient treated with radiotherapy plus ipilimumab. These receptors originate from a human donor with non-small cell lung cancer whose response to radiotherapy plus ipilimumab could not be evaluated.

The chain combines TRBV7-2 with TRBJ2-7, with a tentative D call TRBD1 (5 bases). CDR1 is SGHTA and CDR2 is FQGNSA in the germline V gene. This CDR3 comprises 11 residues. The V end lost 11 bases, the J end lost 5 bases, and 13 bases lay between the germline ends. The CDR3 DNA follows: TGTGCCCCCGGTAGGGGTGACGAGCAGTACTTC. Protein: CAPGRGDEQYF.

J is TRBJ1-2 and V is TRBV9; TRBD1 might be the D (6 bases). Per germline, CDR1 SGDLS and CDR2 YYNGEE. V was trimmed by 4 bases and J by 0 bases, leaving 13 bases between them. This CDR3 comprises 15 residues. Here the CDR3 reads CASSLQGSANYGYTF. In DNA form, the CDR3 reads TGTGCCAGCAGCCTACAGGGTTCGGCTAACTATGGCTACACCTTC. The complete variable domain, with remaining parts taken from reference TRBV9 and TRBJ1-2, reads DSGVTQTPKHLITATGQRVTLRCSPRSGDLSVYWYQQSLDQGLQFLIQYYNGEERAKGNILERFSAQQFPDLHSELNLSSLELGDSALYFCASSLQGSANYGYTFGSGTRLTVV.

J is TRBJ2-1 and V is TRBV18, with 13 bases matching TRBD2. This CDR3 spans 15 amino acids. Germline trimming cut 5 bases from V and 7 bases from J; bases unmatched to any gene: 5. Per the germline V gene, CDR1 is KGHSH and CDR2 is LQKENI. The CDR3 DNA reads TGTGCCAGCTCAAGGAGGGGACTAGCGGGGAATGAGCAGTTCTTC. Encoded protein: CASSRRGLAGNEQFF.

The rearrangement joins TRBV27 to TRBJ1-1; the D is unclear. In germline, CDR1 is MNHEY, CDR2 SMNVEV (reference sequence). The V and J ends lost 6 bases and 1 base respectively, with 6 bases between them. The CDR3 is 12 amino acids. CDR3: CASRLGNTEAFF. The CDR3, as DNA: TGTGCCAGCAGACTCGGGAACACTGAAGCTTTCTTT.

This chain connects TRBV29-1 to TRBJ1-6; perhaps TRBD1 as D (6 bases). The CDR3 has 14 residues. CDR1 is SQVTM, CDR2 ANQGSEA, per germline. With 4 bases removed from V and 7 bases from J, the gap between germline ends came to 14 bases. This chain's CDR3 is CSVGIGQPNSPLHF. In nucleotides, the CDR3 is TGCAGCGTTGGAATCGGACAGCCCAATTCACCCCTCCACTTT. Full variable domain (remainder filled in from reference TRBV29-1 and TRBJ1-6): SAVISQKPSRDICQRGTSLTIQCQVDSQVTMMFWYRQQPGQSLTLIATANQGSEATYESGFVIDKFPISRPNLTFSTLTVSNMSPEDSSIYLCSVGIGQPNSPLHFGNGTRLTVT.

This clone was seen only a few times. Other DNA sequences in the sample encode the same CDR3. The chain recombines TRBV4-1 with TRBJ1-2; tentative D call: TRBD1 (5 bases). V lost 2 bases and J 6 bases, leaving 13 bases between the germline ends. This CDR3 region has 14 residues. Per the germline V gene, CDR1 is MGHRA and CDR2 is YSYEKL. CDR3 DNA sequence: TGCGCCAGCAGCCAACCGGGGGGGAGAGATGGCTACACCTTC. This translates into CASSQPGGRDGYTF.

The CDR3 loop reads CSVEKGGVNTDTQYF. The CDR3 DNA follows: TGCAGCGTTGAAAAAGGCGGAGTTAACACAGATACGCAGTATTTT. The chain couples TRBV29-1 to TRBJ2-3; D is undetermined. V lost 2 bases, J lost 2 bases, and 14 bases lay in between. CDR1 is SQVTM, CDR2 ANQGSEA, per germline. CDR3 length equals 15 residues.

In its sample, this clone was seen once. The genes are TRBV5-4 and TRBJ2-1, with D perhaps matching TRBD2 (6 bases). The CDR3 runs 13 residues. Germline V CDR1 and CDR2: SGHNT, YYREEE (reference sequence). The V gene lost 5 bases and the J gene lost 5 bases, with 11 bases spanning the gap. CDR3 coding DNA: TGTGCCAGCAGTCCGTGGGGGGACAATGAGCAGTTCTTC. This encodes CASSPWGDNEQFF.

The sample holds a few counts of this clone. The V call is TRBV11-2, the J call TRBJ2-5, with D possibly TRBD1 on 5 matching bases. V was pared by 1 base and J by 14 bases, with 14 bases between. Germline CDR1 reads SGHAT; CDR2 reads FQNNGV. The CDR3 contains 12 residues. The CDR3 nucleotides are TGTGCCAGCAGCTTAGCGGGCACCAGGGTTTACTTC. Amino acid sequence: CASSLAGTRVYF.

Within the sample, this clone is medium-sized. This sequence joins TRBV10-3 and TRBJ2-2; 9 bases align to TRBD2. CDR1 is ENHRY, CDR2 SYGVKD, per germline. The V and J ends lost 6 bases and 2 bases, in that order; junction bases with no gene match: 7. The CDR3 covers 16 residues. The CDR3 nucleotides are TGTGCCATCAGGACTGTAGCGGGAGAAAACACCGGGGAGCTGTTTTTT. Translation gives CAIRTVAGENTGELFF.

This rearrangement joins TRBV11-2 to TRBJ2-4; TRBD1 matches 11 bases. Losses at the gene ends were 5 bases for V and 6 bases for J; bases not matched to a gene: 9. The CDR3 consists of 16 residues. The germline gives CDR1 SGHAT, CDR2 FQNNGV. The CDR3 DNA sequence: TGTGCCAGCAGCAGTATCCGGGACAGGGGGGGAAACATTCAGTACTTC. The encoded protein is CASSSIRDRGGNIQYF.

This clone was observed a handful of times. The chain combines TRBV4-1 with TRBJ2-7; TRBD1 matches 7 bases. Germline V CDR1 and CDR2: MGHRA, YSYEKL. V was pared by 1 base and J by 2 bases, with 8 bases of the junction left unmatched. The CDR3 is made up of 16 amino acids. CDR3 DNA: TGCGCCAGCAGCCAAGGCCCAACAGGGGCAACCTACGAGCAGTACTTC. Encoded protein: CASSQGPTGATYEQYF.

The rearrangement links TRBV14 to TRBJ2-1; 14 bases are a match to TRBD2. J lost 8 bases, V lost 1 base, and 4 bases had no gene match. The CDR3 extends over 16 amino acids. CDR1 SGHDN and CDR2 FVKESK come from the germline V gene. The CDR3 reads CASSQVGLAGGYEQFF. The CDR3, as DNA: TGTGCCAGCAGCCAAGTAGGACTAGCGGGAGGCTATGAGCAGTTCTTC.

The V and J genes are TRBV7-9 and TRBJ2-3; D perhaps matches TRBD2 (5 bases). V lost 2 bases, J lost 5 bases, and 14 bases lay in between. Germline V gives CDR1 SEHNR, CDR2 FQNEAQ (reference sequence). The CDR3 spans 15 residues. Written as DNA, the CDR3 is TGTGCCAGCAGCTTATCTTCCCTAGCTGGAGATACGCAGTATTTT. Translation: CASSLSSLAGDTQYF.

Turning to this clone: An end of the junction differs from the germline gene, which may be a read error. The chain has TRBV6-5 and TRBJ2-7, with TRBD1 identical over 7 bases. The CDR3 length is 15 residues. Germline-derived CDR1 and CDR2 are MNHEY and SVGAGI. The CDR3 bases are TGTACCAGCAGTCCCATCCGGGACAGCTCCTACGAGCAGTACTTC. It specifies CTSSPIRDSSYEQYF.

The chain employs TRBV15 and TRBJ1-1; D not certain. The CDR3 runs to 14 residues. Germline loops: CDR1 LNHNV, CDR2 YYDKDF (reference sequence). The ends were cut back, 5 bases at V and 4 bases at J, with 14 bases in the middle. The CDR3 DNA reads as TGTGCCACCAGCCCCCGACTAGAGAGCACTGAAGCTTTCTTT. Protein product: CATSPRLESTEAFF. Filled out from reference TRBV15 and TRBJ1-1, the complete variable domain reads DAMVIQNPRYQVTQFGKPVTLSCSQTLNHNVMYWYQQKSSQAPKLLFHYYDKDFNNEADTPDNFQSRRPNTSFCFLDIRSPGLGDTAMYLCATSPRLESTEAFFGQGTRLTVV.

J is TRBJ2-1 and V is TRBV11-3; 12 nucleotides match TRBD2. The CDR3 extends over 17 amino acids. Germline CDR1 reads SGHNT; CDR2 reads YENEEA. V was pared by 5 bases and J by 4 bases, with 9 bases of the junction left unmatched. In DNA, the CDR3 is TGTGCCAGCAGCCCTGACTCCGGGACTAGCGGGTACAATGAGCAGTTCTTC. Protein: CASSPDSGTSGYNEQFF.

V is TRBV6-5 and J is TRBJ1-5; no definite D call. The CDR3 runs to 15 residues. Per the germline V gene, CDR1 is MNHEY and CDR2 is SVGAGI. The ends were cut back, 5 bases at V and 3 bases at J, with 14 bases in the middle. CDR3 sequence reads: CASSREGGPNQPQHF. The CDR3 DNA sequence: TGTGCCAGCAGTCGAGAGGGAGGCCCCAATCAGCCCCAGCATTTT.

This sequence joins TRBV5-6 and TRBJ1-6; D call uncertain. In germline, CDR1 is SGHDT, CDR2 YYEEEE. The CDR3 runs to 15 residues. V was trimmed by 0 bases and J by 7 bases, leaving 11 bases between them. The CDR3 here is CASSLVFFTNSPLHF. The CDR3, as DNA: TGTGCCAGCAGCTTGGTCTTTTTCACAAATTCACCCCTCCACTTT.

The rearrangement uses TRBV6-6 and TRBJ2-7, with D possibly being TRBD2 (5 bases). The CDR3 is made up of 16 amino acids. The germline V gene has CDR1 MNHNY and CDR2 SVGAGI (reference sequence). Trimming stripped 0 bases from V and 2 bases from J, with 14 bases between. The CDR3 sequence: CASSYSSLDWAYEQYF. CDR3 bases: TGTGCCAGCAGTTACTCGTCGTTGGACTGGGCCTACGAGCAGTACTTC.

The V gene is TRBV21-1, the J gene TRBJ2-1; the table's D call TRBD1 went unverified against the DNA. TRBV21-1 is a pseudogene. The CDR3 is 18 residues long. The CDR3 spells CASSKAFQQGAPYNEQFF. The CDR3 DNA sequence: TGTGCCAGCAGCAAAGCTTTCCAACAGGGGGCTCCTTACAATGAGCAGTTCTTC.

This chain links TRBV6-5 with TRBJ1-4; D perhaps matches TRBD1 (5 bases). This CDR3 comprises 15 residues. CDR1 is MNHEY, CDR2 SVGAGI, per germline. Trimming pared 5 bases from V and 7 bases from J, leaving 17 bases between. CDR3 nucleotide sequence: TGTGCCAGCAGTACCCACAGGCTTGGAGTTGAAAAACTGTTTTTT. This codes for CASSTHRLGVEKLFF.

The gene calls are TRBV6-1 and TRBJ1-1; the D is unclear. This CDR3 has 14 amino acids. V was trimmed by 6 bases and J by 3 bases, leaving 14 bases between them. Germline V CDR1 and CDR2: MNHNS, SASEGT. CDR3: CASSVRVRDTEAFF. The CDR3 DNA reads TGTGCCAGCAGCGTGCGGGTGAGGGACACTGAAGCTTTCTTT.

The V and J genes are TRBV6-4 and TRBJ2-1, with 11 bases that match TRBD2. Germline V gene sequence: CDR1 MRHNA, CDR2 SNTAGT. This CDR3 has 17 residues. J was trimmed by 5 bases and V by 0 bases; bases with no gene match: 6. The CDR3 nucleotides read TGTGCCAGCAGTGACTCGGGTAGCGGGGGGGCCCACAATGAGCAGTTCTTC. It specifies CASSDSGSGGAHNEQFF.

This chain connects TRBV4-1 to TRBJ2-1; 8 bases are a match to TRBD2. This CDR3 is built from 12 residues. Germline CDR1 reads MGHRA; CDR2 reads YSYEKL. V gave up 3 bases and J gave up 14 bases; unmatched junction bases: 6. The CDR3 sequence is CASSQDGRAKFF. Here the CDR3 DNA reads TGCGCCAGCAGCCAGGACGGGAGGGCTAAGTTCTTC.

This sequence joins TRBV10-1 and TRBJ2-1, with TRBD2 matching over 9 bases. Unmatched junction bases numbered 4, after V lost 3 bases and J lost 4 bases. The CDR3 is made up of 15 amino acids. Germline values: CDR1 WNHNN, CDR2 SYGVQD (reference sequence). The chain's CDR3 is CASSDPSGIYNEQFF. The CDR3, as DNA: TGCGCCAGCAGTGACCCTAGCGGGATATACAATGAGCAGTTCTTC.

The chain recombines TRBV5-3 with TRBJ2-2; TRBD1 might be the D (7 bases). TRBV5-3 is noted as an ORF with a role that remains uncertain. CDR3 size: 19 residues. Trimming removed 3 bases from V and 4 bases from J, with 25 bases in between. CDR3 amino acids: CARSWIRRIRGVFTGELFF. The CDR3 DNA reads TGTGCCAGAAGCTGGATAAGGAGGATCAGGGGGGTGTTCACCGGGGAGCTGTTTTTT.

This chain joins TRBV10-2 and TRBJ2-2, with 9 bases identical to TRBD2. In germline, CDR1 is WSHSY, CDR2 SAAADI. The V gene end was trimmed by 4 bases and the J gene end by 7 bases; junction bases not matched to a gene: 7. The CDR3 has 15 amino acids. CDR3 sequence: CASSASGAQYGELFF. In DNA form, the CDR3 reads TGCGCCAGCAGTGCTAGCGGGGCGCAGTACGGGGAGCTGTTTTTT.

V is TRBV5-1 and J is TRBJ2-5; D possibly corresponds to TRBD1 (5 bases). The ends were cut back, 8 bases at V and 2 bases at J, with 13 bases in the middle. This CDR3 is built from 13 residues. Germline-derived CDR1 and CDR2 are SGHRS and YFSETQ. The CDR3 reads CASTLTAQETQYF. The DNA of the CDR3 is TGCGCCAGTACCCTGACAGCACAAGAGACCCAGTACTTC.

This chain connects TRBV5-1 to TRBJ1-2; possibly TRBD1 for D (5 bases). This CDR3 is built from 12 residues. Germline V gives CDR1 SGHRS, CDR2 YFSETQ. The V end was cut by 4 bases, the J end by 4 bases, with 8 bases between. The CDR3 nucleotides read TGCGCCAGCAGCCAAGACAGCTATGGCTACACCTTC. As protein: CASSQDSYGYTF.